The 9 T cell receptor beta chains in this list originate from one sample, sequenced in a study of T cell responses to AZD1222 COVID-19 vaccine. Sequenced by immunoSEQ multiplex PCR; TCRdb stores in-frame clones only, minus some. Of about 160,000 clones in the sample, about 91% were seen once. The material sequenced was peripheral blood, taken on day 0 of AZD1222 vaccination. The receptors here all came from an adult in good health.

The DNA of the CDR3 is TGTGCCAGCAGCAACAGGGGGGCGGGAGCTTTCTTT. It encodes CASSNRGAGAFF. The V gene is TRBV28, the J gene TRBJ1-1; TRBD1 matches 8 bases. CDR3 length: 12 residues. The trim removed 6 bases at V and 10 bases at J, leaving 7 bases unmatched. Germline V gene lookup returns CDR1 MDHEN and CDR2 SYDVKM.

Notes on this clone: This same CDR3 is encoded by further DNA sequences in the sample. The J gene is TRBJ1-3, the V gene TRBV7-2; weak D call: TRBD1 (5 bases). CDR3 length: 14 residues. V was trimmed by 1 base and J by 1 base, leaving 5 bases between them. The germline gives CDR1 SGHTA, CDR2 FQGNSA. The CDR3 spells CASSLGGSGNTIYF. The CDR3 region has the DNA TGTGCCAGCAGCTTAGGGGGGTCTGGAAACACCATATATTTT.

The chain joins TRBV7-2 to TRBJ1-1, with a tentative D call TRBD1 (6 bases). V was trimmed by 5 bases and J by 0 bases, leaving 19 bases between them. Germline loops: CDR1 SGHTA, CDR2 FQGNSA. This CDR3 spans 17 amino acids. The CDR3, as DNA: TGTGCCAGCAGCCCACGCCTGATGGGGGCAGTGAACACTGAAGCTTTCTTT. Encoded protein: CASSPRLMGAVNTEAFF.

CDR3 amino acids: CASLRDREYGYTF. Written as DNA, the CDR3 is TGTGCCAGTCTCCGGGACAGGGAGTATGGCTACACCTTC. The V gene is TRBV2, the J gene TRBJ1-2; 9 nucleotides agree with TRBD1. The CDR3 is 13 residues long. Germline lookup yields CDR1 SNHLY and CDR2 FYNNEI. V was pared by 9 bases and J by 5 bases, with 7 bases of the junction left unmatched.

V gene TRBV6-6 combines with J gene TRBJ2-1, with a possible D match to TRBD2 (5 bases). CDR3 length: 11 amino acids. The germline V and J ends were trimmed by 6 bases and 9 bases, with 9 bases remaining between them. Germline V lookup: CDR1 MNHNY, CDR2 SVGAGI (reference sequence). As DNA, the CDR3 is TGTGCCAGCAGCCGACGGGGTGAGCAGTTCTTC. It specifies CASSRRGEQFF.

The V gene is TRBV27, the J gene TRBJ2-5; 8 bases are shared with TRBD1. The CDR3 spans 17 residues. Germline-derived CDR1 and CDR2 are MNHEY and SMNVEV (reference sequence). V trimming: 5 bases; J trimming: 4 bases; junction bases outside the gene matches: 15. The CDR3 sequence: CASSPTLQTGVGETQYF. The CDR3 coding sequence is TGTGCCAGCAGTCCCACCTTACAGACAGGGGTGGGAGAGACCCAGTACTTC.

The V call is TRBV4-1, the J call TRBJ2-3, with D possibly matching TRBD1 (6 bases). V lost 1 base to trimming and J lost 3 bases, with 8 bases between them. The V gene's germline CDR1 is MGHRA and CDR2 YSYEKL. This CDR3 region has 14 residues. DNA of the CDR3: TGCGCCAGCAGCCAAGTTACAGGGACAGATACGCAGTATTTT. This translates into CASSQVTGTDTQYF.

The genes are TRBV7-2 and TRBJ1-2; perhaps TRBD1 as D (5 bases). Trimming pared 1 base from V and 5 bases from J, leaving 17 bases between. Germline V gene lookup returns CDR1 SGHTA and CDR2 FQGNSA. This CDR3 is 16 amino acids long. CDR3 amino acids: CASSLGVRAGGYGYTF. The CDR3 DNA follows: TGTGCCAGCAGCTTAGGGGTCCGGGCCGGGGGATATGGCTACACCTTC.

This clone was seen a single time. The chain couples TRBV5-1 to TRBJ2-1; 7 bases agree with TRBD2. Trimming removed 3 bases from V and 0 bases from J; junction bases left unmatched: 9. This CDR3 has 17 amino acids. Germline V gene sequence: CDR1 SGHRS, CDR2 YFSETQ. The chain's CDR3 is CASSSATRGSSYNEQFF. In DNA, the CDR3 is TGCGCCAGCAGCTCAGCTACGCGGGGGAGCTCCTACAATGAGCAGTTCTTC.